Shown below are 19 T cell receptor beta chains from a single sample sequenced in a study of CD8+ T cells in alopecia areata. RNA, once extracted, was reverse transcribed into cDNA for use as the sequencing template. The protocol was immunoSEQ multiplex PCR, while the TCRdb copy is restricted to in-frame clones and leaves out a portion. This sample yields approximately 130,000 clones, of which 40% to 55% are seen a single time; about 10% belongs to the top ten. Sequencing used NKG2D-low CD8+ T cells sorted from blood. These receptor sequences come from a human donor with alopecia areata.

This clone has just a few counts. The V gene is TRBV27, the J gene TRBJ2-5; no reliable D call. Trimming took 2 bases from V and 7 from J, leaving 5 bases between them. The CDR3 covers 11 residues. Germline V lookup: CDR1 MNHEY, CDR2 SMNVEV (reference sequence). CDR3 in amino acids: CASSLMGTQYF. Written as DNA, the CDR3 is TGTGCCAGCAGTTTAATGGGGACCCAGTACTTC.

This clone was detected only a few times. In DNA, the CDR3 is TGTGCCAGCAGCGTAACACAGGGAGATGGCTACACCTTC. The encoded protein is CASSVTQGDGYTF. The chain couples TRBV9 to TRBJ1-2; tentatively, D is TRBD1 (6 bases). The germline gives CDR1 SGDLS, CDR2 YYNGEE. The CDR3 contains 13 residues. Deletions cut 1 base from V and 6 bases from J, with 10 bases between.

The rearrangement links TRBV2 to TRBJ2-1; 12 bases fit TRBD2. Looked up from germline, CDR1 is SNHLY and CDR2 is FYNNEI. V shed 8 bases, J shed 0 bases, and the junction held 8 bases outside the gene matches. CDR3 length equals 17 residues. The DNA of the CDR3 is TGTGCCAGCCCTAGCGGGAGGGCCGATCGCTCCTACAATGAGCAGTTCTTC. This encodes CASPSGRADRSYNEQFF.

The rearrangement links TRBV29-1 to TRBJ2-5; 8 bases map to TRBD2. The V and J ends lost 2 bases and 5 bases, in that order; junction bases with no gene match: 13. Germline CDR1 is SQVTM and CDR2 is ANQGSEA. CDR3 size: 16 residues. The CDR3 sequence is CSVEIAAGESWETQYF. CDR3 sequence (DNA): TGCAGCGTTGAAATAGCAGCGGGAGAGAGCTGGGAGACCCAGTACTTC.

This sequence joins TRBV29-1 and TRBJ2-7; TRBD1 matches at 7 bases. Germline CDR1 reads SQVTM; CDR2 reads ANQGSEA. The CDR3 spans 15 residues. The V and J ends lost 3 bases and 4 bases, in that order; junction bases with no gene match: 12. CDR3 sequence reads: CSVEGLGTERYEQYF. The CDR3 nucleotides are TGCAGCGTTGAGGGGTTGGGGACAGAGCGATACGAGCAGTACTTC.

J is TRBJ2-2 and V is TRBV2; unclear D gene. Germline loops: CDR1 SNHLY, CDR2 FYNNEI. V shed 7 bases and J shed 7 bases, with 4 bases lying between them. This CDR3 contains 10 residues. The CDR3 nucleotides read TGTGCCAGCATGTTCGGGGAGCTGTTTTTT. The encoded protein is CASMFGELFF.

The J gene is TRBJ2-7, the V gene TRBV6-5; D is tentatively TRBD1 or TRBD2 (5 bases each). The CDR3 runs 13 residues. Germline lookup yields CDR1 MNHEY and CDR2 SVGAGI. V was trimmed by 7 bases and J by 4 bases, leaving 14 bases between them. CDR3 DNA sequence: TGTGCCAGCAAAGGAGGCAGGGAATACGAGCAGTACTTC. Its protein is CASKGGREYEQYF.

The chain is built from TRBV2 and TRBJ2-3, with D unclear. The ends were cut back, 8 bases at V and 3 bases at J, with 15 bases in the middle. Germline CDR1 and CDR2: SNHLY and FYNNEI. The CDR3 length is 14 residues. For the CDR3, the DNA is TGTGCCAGCCGAAAACCGGCCCGGACAGATACGCAGTATTTT. This codes for CASRKPARTDTQYF.

The chain combines TRBV27 with TRBJ1-5; no clear D gene. This CDR3 region has 13 residues. Trimming removed 5 bases at V and 5 bases at J, with 10 bases between. The germline V gene encodes CDR1 MNHEY and CDR2 SMNVEV (reference sequence). CDR3 region: CASSSMRDQPQHF. Here the CDR3 DNA reads TGTGCCAGCAGTAGCATGAGGGATCAGCCCCAGCATTTT.

The chain joins TRBV4-1 to TRBJ1-1; D is unclear. The germline gives CDR1 MGHRA, CDR2 YSYEKL. The length of the CDR3 is 14 residues. V was shortened by 0 bases and J by 1 base, with 6 bases between the two germline ends. This chain's CDR3 is CASSQDQPNTEAFF. The CDR3 DNA follows: TGCGCCAGCAGCCAAGATCAGCCGAACACTGAAGCTTTCTTT.

The chain recombines TRBV27 with TRBJ2-2; D is unresolved. The germline V gene encodes CDR1 MNHEY and CDR2 SMNVEV (reference sequence). V was trimmed by 5 bases and J by 7 bases, leaving 8 bases between them. The length of the CDR3 is 12 residues. The CDR3 bases are TGTGCCAGCAGTCTCCTCAACGGGGAGCTGTTTTTT. It encodes CASSLLNGELFF.

This chain links TRBV27 with TRBJ1-1; D is unclear. The V gene's germline CDR1 is MNHEY and CDR2 SMNVEV (reference sequence). V lost 1 base, J lost 7 bases, and 4 bases lay in between. The CDR3 contains 11 residues. CDR3 DNA: TGTGCCAGCAGTTTATTAGGTGAAGCTTTCTTT. Residues: CASSLLGEAFF.

V is TRBV29-1 and J is TRBJ2-7; 11 nucleotides match TRBD1. Germline loops: CDR1 SQVTM, CDR2 ANQGSEA. The CDR3 is made up of 13 amino acids. V lost 5 bases and J lost 3; bases outside the gene matches: 3. CDR3: CSVRTGGRYEQYF. DNA of the CDR3: TGCAGCGTTCGGACAGGGGGCCGCTACGAGCAGTACTTC.

In this sample, this clone turned up a few times. V usage is TRBV28 and J usage is TRBJ2-2; D is uncertain. Trimming removed 6 bases from V and 11 bases from J, with 10 bases in between. This CDR3 has 11 residues. CDR1 MDHEN and CDR2 SYDVKM come from the germline V gene. The chain's CDR3 is CASSWFGELFF. CDR3 nucleotide sequence: TGTGCCAGCAGCTGGTTTGGAGAGCTGTTTTTT.

This chain joins TRBV29-1 and TRBJ2-1; 11 nucleotides match TRBD2. The CDR3 has 13 amino acids. Germline trimming cut 5 bases from V and 13 bases from J; bases unmatched to any gene: 10. Germline V gives CDR1 SQVTM, CDR2 ANQGSEA. The CDR3 here is CSVPDSSGRAQFF. Here the CDR3 DNA reads TGCAGCGTTCCGGACAGTAGCGGGAGGGCCCAGTTCTTC.

The chain uses TRBV29-1 and TRBJ2-7; 10 bases align to TRBD1. The CDR3 consists of 13 residues. V shed 6 bases and J 1 base; nucleotides not matched to a gene: 3. The V gene's germline CDR1 is SQVTM and CDR2 ANQGSEA. CDR3 sequence: CSVRQGASYEQYF. The CDR3 nucleotides are TGCAGCGTGAGACAGGGGGCATCCTACGAGCAGTACTTC.

This sequence joins TRBV6-5 and TRBJ2-1; D call uncertain. V dropped 9 bases and J dropped 0 bases, with 12 bases sitting between them. In germline, CDR1 is MNHEY, CDR2 SVGAGI. The CDR3 is 14 amino acids. This chain's CDR3 is CASSLAYSYNEQFF. CDR3 in DNA: TGTGCCAGTTCATTGGCCTACTCCTACAATGAGCAGTTCTTC.

The chain has TRBV2 and TRBJ2-1, with TRBD2 matching 11 bases. CDR3 length: 15 amino acids. The germline V gene has CDR1 SNHLY and CDR2 FYNNEI. V shed 4 bases and J 8 bases; nucleotides not matched to a gene: 7. CDR3 sequence reads: CASSGTSGSLYEQFF. The CDR3 coding sequence is TGTGCCAGCAGTGGAACTAGCGGGAGTCTCTATGAGCAGTTCTTC.

The chain links TRBV23-1 to TRBJ1-4, with a possible D match to TRBD1 (5 bases). TRBV23-1 is assigned to the ORF class and has an uncertain function. V was shortened by 6 bases and J by 7 bases, with 18 bases between the two germline ends. This CDR3 is 15 amino acids long. Written as DNA, the CDR3 is TGCGCCAGCAGCCGTCGCCCCGCAGGGAGTGAAAAACTGTTTTTT. This codes for CASSRRPAGSEKLFF.